This TCR beta chain was retrieved from a study of vaccination effects on CD4 cells after COVID-19. About the study: Samples collected post-vaccine were obtained a median of 72 days after the second dose.

Measured with immunoSEQ multiplex PCR; TCRdb has only the in-frame clones, and not every one. Counted here are tens of thousands of clones, over 60% occurring once; the ten biggest clones make up about 16%. Pools of viral peptides were used by the ViraFEST assay to expand antigen-specific CD4+ T cells ahead of sequencing. Having been cultured for roughly 10 days, the cells underwent CD4+ T cell isolation. Each participant received a vaccine that was either BNT162b2 or mRNA-1273, given as two doses. Neither prior SARS-CoV-2 infection nor positive nucleocapsid antibodies were present in the vaccine recipients. Whole-study results and caveats: Few convalescent patients and no early post-infection timepoints were included in the study.

Points on this clone: What it recognizes is unknown.

From germline, CDR1 is MGHRA and CDR2 YSYEKL. The CDR3 contains 15 residues. V lost 1 base and J lost 10; bases outside the gene matches: 6. The chain couples TRBV4-1 to TRBJ1-4; 10 bases are a match to TRBD1. The sequences come from CD4+ T cells from PBMCs cultured with HCoV-OC43 spike peptides, collected after COVID-19 vaccination. This sample's subset: HCoV-OC43 spike overlapping peptide pool stimulation. This TCR was sampled from a human donor who received a COVID-19 vaccine. The CDR3 spells CASSQGTGGSGKLFF. In DNA, the CDR3 is TGCGCCAGCAGCCAAGGGACAGGGGGTAGTGGAAAACTGTTTTTT.